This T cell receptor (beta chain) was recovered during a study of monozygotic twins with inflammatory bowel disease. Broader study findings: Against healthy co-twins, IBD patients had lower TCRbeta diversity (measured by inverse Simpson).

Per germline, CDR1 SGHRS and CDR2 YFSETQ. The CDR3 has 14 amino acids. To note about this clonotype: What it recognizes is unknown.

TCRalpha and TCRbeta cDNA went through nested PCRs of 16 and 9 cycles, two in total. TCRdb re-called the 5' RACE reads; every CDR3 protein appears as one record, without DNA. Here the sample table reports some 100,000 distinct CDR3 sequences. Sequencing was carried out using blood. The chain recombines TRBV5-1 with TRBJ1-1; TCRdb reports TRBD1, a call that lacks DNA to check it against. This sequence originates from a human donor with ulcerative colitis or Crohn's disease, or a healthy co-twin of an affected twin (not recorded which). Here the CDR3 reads CASSPGRANTEAFF.